At least ten counts were recorded for the clone carrying this TCR beta chain. The target antigen is unknown. This entry is derived from a study of T cell repertoires in cytomegalovirus infection. The V end lost 0 bases, the J end lost 5 bases, and 12 bases lay between the germline ends. CDR1 and CDR2 (germline): MGHRA, YSYEKL. This CDR3 has 15 residues. One entry per CDR3 protein results from TCRdb running MiXCR on the reads. The sample carries 140,000 to 150,000 distinct CDR3 sequences, over 25% recorded once. Specimen: CD8+ T cells from cultured PBMCs, collected from culture after CMV antigen stimulation. The origin of this receptor is a human donor in good health (CMV status not recorded). Some clones in this sample may be carry-over from other donors' samples. V is TRBV4-1 and J is TRBJ2-3; D not certain. CDR3 amino acids: CASSQDVLSRDTQYF. The CDR3 DNA follows: TGCGCCAGCAGCCAAGATGTACTTTCCAGAGATACGCAGTATTTT.